This record concerns one TCR beta chain sequence. The sample originates from a study of T cell responses to AZD1222 COVID-19 vaccine. CDR1 is SNHLY, CDR2 FYNNEI, per germline. With 6 bases removed from V and 2 bases from J, the gap between germline ends came to 11 bases. The CDR3 is 14 amino acids. The assay was immunoSEQ multiplex PCR, and TCRdb's table has in-frame clones only and misses some. The repertoire consists of approximately 150,000 clones, with 90% to 95% occurring once and the leading ten covering 0.7% to 0.9%. The specimen was peripheral blood, collected on day 0 of AZD1222 vaccination. The clonotype originates from an adult in good health. This rearrangement joins TRBV2 to TRBJ1-5, with a tentative D call TRBD1 (6 bases). CDR3 DNA sequence: TGTGCCAGCAGCGCCCGACAGGGCAATCAGCCCCAGCATTTT. Protein product: CASSARQGNQPQHF.